Following are 14 T cell receptor beta chains from one sample sequenced in a study of shared clonotypes between healthy human individuals. Generated by immunoSEQ multiplex PCR, the TCRdb table keeps only in-frame clones and is missing some. The table has around 2.1 million clones, under 97% seen once. The sample consisted of naive CD4+ T cells sorted from blood. Sample subset: CD45RA+ positively selected. These TCRs come from a man between 18 and 35 years old in good health.

CDR3: CASRSGGLGVSEQFF. CDR3 nucleotides: TGTGCCAGCAGGTCGGGGGGACTTGGGGTGAGCGAGCAGTTCTTC. V and J are TRBV6-5 and TRBJ2-1; TRBD2 matches 7 bases. The CDR3 loop spans 15 amino acids. V was clipped by 6 bases and J by 10 bases; unmatched bases: 15. CDR1 and CDR2 (germline): MNHEY, SVGAGI.

The chain combines TRBV23-1 with TRBJ2-3; D is perhaps TRBD2 (5 bases). TRBV23-1 is reported as an ORF; its role is uncertain. The CDR3 contains 17 residues. The V end was cut by 2 bases, the J end by 3 bases, with 18 bases between. The CDR3 DNA is TGCGCCAGCAGTCAAGTTTCGGTTGCTCGAGGGACAGATACGCAGTATTTT. Protein sequence: CASSQVSVARGTDTQYF.

This chain uses TRBV28 with TRBJ1-1, with a weak D call TRBD1 (6 bases). Looked up from germline, CDR1 is MDHEN and CDR2 is SYDVKM. The CDR3 covers 15 residues. V lost 3 bases to trimming and J lost 0 bases, with 11 bases between them. For the CDR3, the DNA is TGTGCCAGCAGTTTTGGGGGCATTATGAACACTGAAGCTTTCTTT. Amino acid sequence: CASSFGGIMNTEAFF. Full variable domain (outside the CDR3, taken from reference TRBV28 and TRBJ1-1): DVKVTQSSRYLVKRTGEKVFLECVQDMDHENMFWYRQDPGLGLRLIYFSYDVKMKEKGDIPEGYSVSREKKERFSLILESASTNQTSMYLCASSFGGIMNTEAFFGQGTRLTVV.

The J gene is TRBJ2-5, the V gene TRBV5-1, with D tentatively TRBD1 (6 bases). Germline CDR1 SGHRS, CDR2 YFSETQ. Trimming left V 4 bases short and J 5 bases short, with 18 bases between. The CDR3 is 15 residues long. CDR3 residues: CASSLPSGDRETQYF. The DNA for the CDR3 is TGCGCCAGCAGCCTACCCTCAGGGGATCGGGAGACCCAGTACTTC.

The rearrangement links TRBV28 to TRBJ1-1; TRBD1 aligns across 8 bases. Germline CDR1 is MDHEN and CDR2 is SYDVKM. V shed 3 bases and J 5 bases; nucleotides not matched to a gene: 5. The CDR3 covers 14 residues. The CDR3 reads CASSLNRGWTEAFF. The CDR3 bases are TGTGCCAGCAGTTTGAACAGGGGGTGGACTGAAGCTTTCTTT.

Details on this clone: The sample carries other DNA sequences with the same CDR3. V and J are TRBV6-5 and TRBJ1-1; TRBD1 is a possible D gene (5 bases). Germline V lookup: CDR1 MNHEY, CDR2 SVGAGI. V lost 6 bases, J lost 1 base, and 9 bases lay in between. CDR3 size: 13 residues. CDR3 coding DNA: TGTGCCAGCAGCCGCGGGGGGAACACTGAAGCTTTCTTT. Protein product: CASSRGGNTEAFF.

This sequence joins TRBV30 and TRBJ2-7; D not resolved. V lost 2 bases, J lost 6 bases, and 8 bases lay in between. The CDR3 runs 11 residues. Germline V gene data show CDR1 as GTSNPN and CDR2 as SVGIG (reference sequence). This CDR3 reads CAWSQDAEQYF. CDR3 nucleotides: TGTGCCTGGAGTCAAGATGCCGAGCAGTACTTC.

The chain has TRBV7-8 and TRBJ1-3; TRBD1 might be the D (5 bases). This CDR3 has 15 amino acids. Germline-derived CDR1 and CDR2 are SGHVS and FQNEAQ. V gave up 5 bases and J gave up 0 bases, with 11 bases separating them. The CDR3 sequence is CASSPGHFSGNTIYF. The CDR3 DNA sequence: TGTGCCAGCAGCCCAGGACATTTCTCTGGAAACACCATATATTTT.

The rearrangement links TRBV7-9 to TRBJ2-3; D tentatively reads TRBD1 or TRBD2 (5 bases each). Trimming left V 0 bases short and J 2 bases short, with 12 bases between. The CDR3 extends over 16 amino acids. Per germline, CDR1 SEHNR and CDR2 FQNEAQ (reference sequence). CDR3 in amino acids: CASSLAEGTPTDTQYF. The CDR3 DNA reads as TGTGCCAGCAGCTTAGCGGAAGGGACCCCCACAGATACGCAGTATTTT.

V gene TRBV14 combines with J gene TRBJ1-4; D possibly corresponds to TRBD1 (5 bases). V lost 4 bases and J 4 bases, leaving 13 bases between the germline ends. From germline, CDR1 is SGHDN and CDR2 FVKESK. There are 15 residues in the CDR3. CDR3 residues: CASSLSGLRNEKLFF. CDR3 in DNA: TGTGCCAGCAGCCTCTCGGGACTCCGTAATGAAAAACTGTTTTTT. The full variable domain, rest sourced from reference TRBV14 and TRBJ1-4, is EAGVTQFPSHSVIEKGQTVTLRCDPISGHDNLYWYRRVMGKEIKFLLHFVKESKQDESGMPNNRFLAERTGGTYSTLKVQPAELEDSGVYFCASSLSGLRNEKLFFGSGTQLSVL.

A word on this clone: The identical CDR3 is also encoded by other nucleotide sequences in the sample. The chain is built from TRBV7-2 and TRBJ2-1; tentatively, D is TRBD1 or TRBD2 (5 bases each). This CDR3 is built from 16 residues. Germline CDR1 reads SGHTA; CDR2 reads FQGNSA. V was pared by 2 bases and J by 1 base, with 12 bases between. The CDR3 protein is CASSLNGADSYNEQFF. The CDR3 DNA sequence: TGTGCCAGCAGCTTAAACGGGGCAGATTCCTACAATGAGCAGTTCTTC.

This sequence joins TRBV5-4 and TRBJ2-7; tentative D call: TRBD2 (7 bases). The V gene's germline CDR1 is SGHNT and CDR2 YYREEE (reference sequence). CDR3 length equals 18 residues. Trimming removed 0 bases from V and 3 bases from J, with 22 bases in between. CDR3 bases: TGTGCCAGCAGCTTGGTCGTTTCTCGCGGGGGCTCTAACTACGAGCAGTACTTC. It is translated as CASSLVVSRGGSNYEQYF.

V and J are TRBV10-3 and TRBJ2-1; 7 bases agree with TRBD1. Germline V gene lookup returns CDR1 ENHRY and CDR2 SYGVKD. J lost 10 bases, V lost 2 bases, and 2 bases had no gene match. CDR3 length: 12 residues. CDR3 residues: CAISERGREQFF. The DNA of the CDR3 is TGTGCCATCAGTGAGAGGGGGCGCGAGCAGTTCTTC.

The chain joins TRBV18 to TRBJ2-3, with D possibly being TRBD1 (6 bases). V lost 0 bases to trimming and J lost 2 bases, with 9 bases between them. This CDR3 spans 15 amino acids. Germline V gene sequence: CDR1 KGHSH, CDR2 LQKENI. CDR3 DNA: TGTGCCAGCTCACCACCGGACAGCCTCACAGATACGCAGTATTTT. Its protein product is CASSPPDSLTDTQYF. Complete variable domain (other parts from reference TRBV18 and TRBJ2-3): NAGVMQNPRHLVRRRGQEARLRCSPMKGHSHVYWYRQLPEEGLKFMVYLQKENIIDESGMPKERFSAEFPKEGPSILRIQQVVRGDSAAYFCASSPPDSLTDTQYFGPGTRLTVL.